This T cell receptor (beta chain) was captured by sequencing in a study of cytomegalovirus exposure and HLA in healthy donors. Study-level findings and limits: Association with HLA alleles at 0.05 false discovery rate was found for approximately 18,000 TCR beta sequences in a later analysis.

PCR used 60 Vbeta primers and 13 Jbeta primers. TCRdb's table, derived via immunoSEQ multiplex PCR, lists solely in-frame clones and lacks some. This sample carries nearly 100,000 clones, roughly three quarters of them seen once, and the ten largest clones take 15% to 20%. Among the donors, all were healthy bone marrow donors. The CDR3 loop spans 17 amino acids. Germline V gives CDR1 SGHNT, CDR2 YYREEE (reference sequence). V shed 4 bases and J shed 5 bases, with 21 bases lying between them. This clone was seen just once. Antigen unknown. The sequencing sample was made of PBMCs. The TCR was taken from a woman in her sixties or seventies in good health and CMV-seropositive. J is TRBJ2-2 and V is TRBV5-4; possibly TRBD2 for D (6 bases). The CDR3 reads CASSPAMYRGITGELFF. The CDR3 nucleotides are TGTGCCAGCAGCCCGGCCATGTATCGCGGGATAACCGGGGAGCTGTTTTTT.